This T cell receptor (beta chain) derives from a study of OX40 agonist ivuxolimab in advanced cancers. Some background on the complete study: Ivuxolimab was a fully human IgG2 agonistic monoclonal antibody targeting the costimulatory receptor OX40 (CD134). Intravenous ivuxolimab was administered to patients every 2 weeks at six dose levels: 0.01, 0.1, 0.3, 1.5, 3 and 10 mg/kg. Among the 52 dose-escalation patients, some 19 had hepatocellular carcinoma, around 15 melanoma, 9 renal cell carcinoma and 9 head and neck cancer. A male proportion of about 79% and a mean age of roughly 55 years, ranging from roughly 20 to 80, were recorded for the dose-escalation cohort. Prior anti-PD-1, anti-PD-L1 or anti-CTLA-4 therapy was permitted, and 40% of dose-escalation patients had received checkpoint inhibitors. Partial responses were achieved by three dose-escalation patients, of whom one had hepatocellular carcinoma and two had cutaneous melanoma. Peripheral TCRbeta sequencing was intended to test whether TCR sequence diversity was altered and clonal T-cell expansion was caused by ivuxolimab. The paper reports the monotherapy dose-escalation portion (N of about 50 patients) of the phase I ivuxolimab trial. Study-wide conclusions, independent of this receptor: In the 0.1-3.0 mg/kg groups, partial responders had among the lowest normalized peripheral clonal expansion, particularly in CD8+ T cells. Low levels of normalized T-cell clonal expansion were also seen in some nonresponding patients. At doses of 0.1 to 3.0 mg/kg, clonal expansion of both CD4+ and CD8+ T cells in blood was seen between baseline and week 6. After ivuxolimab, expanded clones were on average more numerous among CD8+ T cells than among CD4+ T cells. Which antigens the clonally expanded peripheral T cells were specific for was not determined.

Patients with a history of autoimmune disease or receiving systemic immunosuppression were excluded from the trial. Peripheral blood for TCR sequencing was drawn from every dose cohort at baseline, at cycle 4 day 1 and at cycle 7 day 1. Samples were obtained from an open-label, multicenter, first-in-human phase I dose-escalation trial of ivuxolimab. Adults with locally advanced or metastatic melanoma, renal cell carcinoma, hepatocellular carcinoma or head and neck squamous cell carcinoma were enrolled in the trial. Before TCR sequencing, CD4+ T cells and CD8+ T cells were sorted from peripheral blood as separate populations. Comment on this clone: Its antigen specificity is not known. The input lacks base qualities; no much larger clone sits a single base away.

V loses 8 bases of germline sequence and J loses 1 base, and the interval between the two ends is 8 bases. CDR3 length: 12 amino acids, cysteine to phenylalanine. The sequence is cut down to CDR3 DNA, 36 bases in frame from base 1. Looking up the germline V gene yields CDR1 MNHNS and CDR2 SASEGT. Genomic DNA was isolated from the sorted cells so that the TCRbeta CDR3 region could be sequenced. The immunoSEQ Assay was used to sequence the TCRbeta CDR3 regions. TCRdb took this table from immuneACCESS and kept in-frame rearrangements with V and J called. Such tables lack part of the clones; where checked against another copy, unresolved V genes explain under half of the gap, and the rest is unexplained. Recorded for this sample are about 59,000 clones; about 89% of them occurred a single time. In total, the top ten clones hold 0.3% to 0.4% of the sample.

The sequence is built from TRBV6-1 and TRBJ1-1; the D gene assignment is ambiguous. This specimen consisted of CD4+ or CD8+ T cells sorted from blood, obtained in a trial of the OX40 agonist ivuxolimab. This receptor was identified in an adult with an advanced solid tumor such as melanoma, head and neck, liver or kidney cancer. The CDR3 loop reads CASLLQNTEAFF. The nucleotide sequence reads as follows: TGTGCCAGCTTACTACAGAACACTGAAGCTTTCTTT.